This T cell receptor beta chain derives from a study of T cell responses to AZD1222 COVID-19 vaccine (dated by TCRdb to 2020 to 2023). In the study overall: Because spike-specific TCR depth and breadth did not differ between the two schedules, AZD1222 recipients who got a second dose at roughly 4 weeks were pooled with those who got a second dose at roughly 12 weeks. TCR sequencing covered 230 or so trial participants: 207 given two doses of AZD1222 and 26 given two doses of MenACWY control vaccine. Trial participants were enrolled by age into subgroups of 18-55, 56-69 and 70-plus years, and roughly 160, 29 and 62 TCR-sequenced participants, respectively, were included in these subgroups.

Broader findings and caveats from the paper: Participants were mostly white British, with more females than males. The authors suggested clonal diversity may have been underestimated. A significant rise in spike-specific TCR breadth and depth was observed after two AZD1222 doses relative to day 0 and relative to MenACWY recipients. The whole spike protein was spanned by vaccine-associated CD4 TCRs, and dominant responses were seen in regions 160-218 and 743-854. Because no day 14 peak-response samples were available, the repertoires could be characterized only after the peak T cell response. Reportedly, close to half of the unique spike-specific TCRs recognized epitopes lying outside the regions that are mutated in the B.1.351 and B.1.1.7 variants. The 56-69-year group was small, and its depth increase did not reach significance, likely because of low power. Only five to seven AZD1222 recipients were SARS-CoV-2 seropositive at baseline, limiting conclusions about previously exposed vaccinees.

From the cysteine through the phenylalanine, the CDR3 covers 14 amino acids. Only the CDR3 part of the read is kept: 42 bases, read in frame from the first base. Relative to germline, V is 1 base shorter and J is 2 bases shorter, with 8 bases between their ends. The germline V gene (reference sequence) specifies LGHDT as CDR1 and YNNKEL as CDR2. The CDR3 regions of human TCRbeta chains were subjected to immunosequencing. On the authors' methods: Repertoire TCRs were checked for matches against a reference library of SARS-CoV-2-specific TCRs that had been generated using the MIRA antigen-specificity platform. Breadth meant the fraction of unique TCRs that were SARS-CoV-2-associated, whereas depth meant the fraction of total T cells that were SARS-CoV-2-associated. Using the MIRA data, every spike-specific TCR was mapped to the spike region that the TCR reacted to and assigned to either a CD4 or a CD8 class. Log10-transformed breadth and depth values were compared by one-way ANOVA with Sidak's multiple comparisons tests. TCRdb limited this immuneACCESS table to in-frame rearrangements with V and J called. A share of clones is missing; checked studies link under half to unresolved V genes, and the rest is unexplained. V and J calls and clone size come straight from that table; D and trimming were deduced from the DNA. The sample data list 95,000 to 150,000 clones, and around 88% of these were observed just once. Approximately 5.4% of the sample comes from the top ten.

The time point tag for this specimen amounts to: baseline before first vaccination. Samples from vaccinated people were obtained from the UK trials COV001 and COV002, which included a single-blind randomized controlled phase 2/3 trial of AZD1222 (ChAdOx1 nCoV-19) in healthy adults. Trial participant PBMC samples were collected at day 0 and day 28 after the second dose for TCRbeta chain sequencing. Points on this clone: The specificity of this receptor is unknown. No much larger clone is present one base from it, and per-base qualities are unavailable.

This chain is built from TRBV3-1 (or the pseudogene TRBV3-2) and TRBJ2-5; no D gene call is confident. The specimen comprised peripheral blood, sampled on day 0 of AZD1222 vaccination. The receptor's source is an adult in good health. The bases are TGTGCCAGCAGCCAAGGCTTCAGACAAGAGACCCAGTACTTC. Protein translation: CASSQGFRQETQYF.